The T cell receptor beta chain described here comes from a study of neoadjuvant anti-PD-1 for oral cavity cancer. Overall study context: Patients without progression got a fourth dose around day 43.

The V and J ends lost 7 bases and 0 bases respectively, with 9 bases between them. The germline V gene has CDR1 SQVTM and CDR2 ANQGSEA. The CDR3 spans 13 residues. This table comes from immunoSEQ multiplex PCR, and its TCRdb copy is limited to in-frame clones, with some not included. Of approximately 12,000 clones in the sample, roughly 60% were seen once. Study conclusions and caveats: TCR analyses covered only a few patients per response group.

Concerning this clone itself: Antigen unknown.

Stage II-IVA oral cavity squamous cell carcinoma was new and untreated by systemic or radiation therapy. The clonotype was recovered from a person aged 40 to 85 with oral cavity squamous cell carcinoma. The V call is TRBV29-1, the J call TRBJ1-4; D unresolved. The material sequenced was tumor tissue, taken before nivolumab (anti-PD-1) treatment. The CDR3 loop is CSAVGSTNEKLFF. CDR3 DNA sequence: TGCAGCGCCGTCGGATCAACTAATGAAAAACTGTTTTTT.